This T cell receptor beta chain appears in the sequencing data of a study of Ad26.COV2.S vaccination and SARS-CoV-2 variants. Overall study: COV1001, an Ad26.COV2.S trial, supplied this vaccine-arm donor. The authors gave Ad26.COV2.S intramuscularly, either once or twice 56 days apart.

Libraries were prepared by immunoSEQ multiplex PCR; TCRdb keeps only in-frame clonotypes and omits some of them. Here the sample spans about 320,000 clones, about 86% being singletons. Described treatment: around 19 received Ad26.COV2.S at low or high dose, single or two shots; 5 received placebo; per-sample allocation not given. Samples came from day 63 after the first vaccine or placebo injection. In germline, CDR1 is SGDLS, CDR2 YYNGEE. V lost 2 bases, J lost 1 base, and 11 bases lay in between. The CDR3 covers 15 residues. The chain uses TRBV9 and TRBJ2-3; no firm D call. The sequencing here drew on peripheral blood, taken in a trial of Ad26.COV2.S vaccine versus placebo. This sequence was found in a person between 18 and 59 years old who received the Ad26.COV2.S COVID-19 vaccine or a placebo. The DNA for the CDR3 is TGTGCCAGCAGCGTCTCGGCGGCTGGCACAGATACGCAGTATTTT. Its translation is CASSVSAAGTDTQYF.